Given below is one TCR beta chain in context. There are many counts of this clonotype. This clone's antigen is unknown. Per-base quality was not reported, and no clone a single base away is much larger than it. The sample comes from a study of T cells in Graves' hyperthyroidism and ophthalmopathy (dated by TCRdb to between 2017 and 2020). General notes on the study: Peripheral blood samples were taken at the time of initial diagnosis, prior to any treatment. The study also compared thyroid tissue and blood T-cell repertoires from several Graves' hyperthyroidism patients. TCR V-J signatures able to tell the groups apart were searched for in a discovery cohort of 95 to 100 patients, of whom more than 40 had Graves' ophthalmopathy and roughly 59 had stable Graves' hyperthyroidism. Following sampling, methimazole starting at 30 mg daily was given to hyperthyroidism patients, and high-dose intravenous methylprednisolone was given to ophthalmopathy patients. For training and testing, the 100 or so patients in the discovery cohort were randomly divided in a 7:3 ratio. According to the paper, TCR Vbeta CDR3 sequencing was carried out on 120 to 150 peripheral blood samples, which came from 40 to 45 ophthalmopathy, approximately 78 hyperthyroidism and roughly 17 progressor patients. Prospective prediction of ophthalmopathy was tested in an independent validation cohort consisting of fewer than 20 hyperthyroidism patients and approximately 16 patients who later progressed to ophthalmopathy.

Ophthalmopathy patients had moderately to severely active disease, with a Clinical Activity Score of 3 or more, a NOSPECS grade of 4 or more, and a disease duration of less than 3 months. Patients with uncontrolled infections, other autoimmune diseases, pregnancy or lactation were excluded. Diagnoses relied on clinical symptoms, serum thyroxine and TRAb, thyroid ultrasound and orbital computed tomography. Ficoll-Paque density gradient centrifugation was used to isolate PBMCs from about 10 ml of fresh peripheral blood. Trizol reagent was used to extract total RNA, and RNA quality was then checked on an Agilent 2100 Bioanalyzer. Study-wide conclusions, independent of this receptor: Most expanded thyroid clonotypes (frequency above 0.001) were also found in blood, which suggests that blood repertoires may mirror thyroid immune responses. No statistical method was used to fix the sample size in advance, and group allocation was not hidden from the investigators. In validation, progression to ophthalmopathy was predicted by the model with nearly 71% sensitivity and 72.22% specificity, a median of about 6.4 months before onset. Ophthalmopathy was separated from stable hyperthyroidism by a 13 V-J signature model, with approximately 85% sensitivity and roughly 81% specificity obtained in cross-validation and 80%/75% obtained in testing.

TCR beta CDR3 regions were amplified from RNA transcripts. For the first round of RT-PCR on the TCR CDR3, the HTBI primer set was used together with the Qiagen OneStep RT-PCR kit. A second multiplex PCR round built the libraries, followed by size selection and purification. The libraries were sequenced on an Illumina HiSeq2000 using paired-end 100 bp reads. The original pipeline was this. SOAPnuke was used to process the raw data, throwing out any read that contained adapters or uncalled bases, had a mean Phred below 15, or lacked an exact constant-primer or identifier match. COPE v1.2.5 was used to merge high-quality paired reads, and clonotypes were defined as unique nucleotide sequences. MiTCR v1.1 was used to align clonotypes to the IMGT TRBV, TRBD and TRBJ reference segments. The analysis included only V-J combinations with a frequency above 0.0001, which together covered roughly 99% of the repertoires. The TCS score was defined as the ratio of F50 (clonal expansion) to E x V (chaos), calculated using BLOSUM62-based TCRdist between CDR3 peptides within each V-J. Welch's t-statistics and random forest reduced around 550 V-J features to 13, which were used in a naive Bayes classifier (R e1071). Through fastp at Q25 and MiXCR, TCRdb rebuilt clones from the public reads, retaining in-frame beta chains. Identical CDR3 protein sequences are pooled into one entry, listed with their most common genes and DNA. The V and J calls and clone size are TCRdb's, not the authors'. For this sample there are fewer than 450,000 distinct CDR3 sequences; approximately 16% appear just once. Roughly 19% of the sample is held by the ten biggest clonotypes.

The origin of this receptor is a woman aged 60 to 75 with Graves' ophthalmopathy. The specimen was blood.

The nucleotide sequence reads as follows: TGTGCCAGCAGTCTACGGACAGGGTCTTATGGCTACACCTTC. Translated, it reads CASSLRTGSYGYTF. The sequence links TRBV27 to TRBJ1-2, with 8 middle bases fitting TRBD1. V is cut back by 5 bases and J by 5 bases, with 7 bases in the junction unmatched. Inclusive of the bounding cysteine and phenylalanine, the CDR3 is 14 residues long. The read is trimmed to its CDR3 DNA, 42 bases read in frame from base 1. Looking up the germline V gene (reference sequence) yields CDR1 MNHEY and CDR2 SMNVEV.